Shown below are 9 T cell receptor beta chains from a single sample sequenced in a study of Graves' ophthalmopathy and Graves' hyperthyroidism. For repertoire sequencing, the TCR beta CDR3 regions were amplified from RNA transcripts. The first round was an RT-PCR with HTBI primers, and the second round was a multiplex PCR. TCRdb re-derived calls from the multiplex PCR reads in MiXCR, one entry per CDR3 protein. Of about 400,000 distinct CDR3 sequences in the sample, 18% were seen once. What was sequenced was peripheral blood. Receptors originate from a young woman with Graves' ophthalmopathy.

Ten or more counts support this clonotype. The chain carries TRBV4-3 and TRBJ1-3; D possibly corresponds to TRBD1 (5 bases). The V gene's germline CDR1 is LGHNA and CDR2 YSLEER. V lost 0 bases, J lost 0 bases, and 6 bases lay in between. The CDR3 contains 15 residues. CDR3 sequence reads: CASSQEQGSGNTIYF. The CDR3 DNA reads TGCGCCAGCAGCCAAGAGCAGGGCTCTGGAAACACCATATATTTT.

Many counts were recorded for this clonotype. V usage is TRBV6-2 or TRBV6-3 and J usage is TRBJ2-2, with a weak D call TRBD2 (6 bases). This CDR3 contains 15 residues. V was trimmed by 8 bases and J by 0 bases, leaving 13 bases between them. The germline gives CDR1 MNHEY, CDR2 SVGEGT. The CDR3 sequence: CASGRSVTNTGELFF. Here the CDR3 DNA reads TGTGCCAGCGGGAGGAGCGTTACGAACACCGGGGAGCTGTTTTTT.

This clonotype was recorded at least ten times. The V and J genes are TRBV2 and TRBJ2-5; 8 bases align to TRBD2. There are 17 residues in the CDR3. Germline CDR1 reads SNHLY; CDR2 reads FYNNEI. The V segment lost 7 bases and the J segment 0 bases; nucleotides outside the gene matches: 13. Here the CDR3 DNA reads TGTGCCAGCACCACATGGGGACTAGGGGCGTACCAAGAGACCCAGTACTTC. Its translation is CASTTWGLGAYQETQYF.

The chain combines TRBV20-1 with TRBJ2-5; TRBD1 aligns across 8 bases. The ends lost 3 bases at V and 2 bases at J; junction bases unmatched: 8. The CDR3 contains 15 residues. Looked up from germline, CDR1 is DFQATT and CDR2 is SNEGSKA (reference sequence). The CDR3 DNA reads as TGCAGTGCTAGGCGGTCTCGGGACAGGCAAGAGACCCAGTACTTC. Translating it yields CSARRSRDRQETQYF.

This clonotype has more than one count but fewer than ten. The CDR3 loop reads CASSSTWYEQYF. The CDR3 nucleotides are TGTGCCAGCAGCTCCACCTGGTACGAGCAGTACTTC. V gene TRBV28 combines with J gene TRBJ2-7; no clear D. The germline CDR1 and CDR2 sequences are MDHEN and SYDVKM. This CDR3 has 12 residues. Trimming took 6 bases from V and 4 from J, leaving 10 bases between them.

This clonotype has at least ten counts. The chain couples TRBV10-3 to TRBJ2-5; TRBD1 agrees at 7 bases. Germline values: CDR1 ENHRY, CDR2 SYGVKD. The CDR3 has 13 amino acids. V dropped 10 bases and J dropped 2; count of bases not matched to a gene: 7. The CDR3, as DNA: TGTGCCACGGCCCAGACAGGGCAAGAGACCCAGTACTTC. Protein sequence: CATAQTGQETQYF.

In its sample, this clonotype was seen many times. V usage is TRBV15 and J usage is TRBJ2-7; D is undetermined. Trimming pared 0 bases from V and 6 bases from J, leaving 9 bases between. Looked up from germline, CDR1 is LNHNV and CDR2 is YYDKDF (reference sequence). This CDR3 has 13 residues. CDR3 bases: TGTGCCACCAGCAGAGAACGGATCTCCGAGCAGTACTTC. Translating it yields CATSRERISEQYF.

This clonotype was detected ten times or more. V is TRBV7-9 and J is TRBJ2-7, with 8 bases lining up with TRBD2. The CDR3 runs 16 residues. Germline-derived CDR1 and CDR2 are SEHNR and FQNEAQ (reference sequence). Trimming removed 4 bases from V and 3 bases from J; junction bases left unmatched: 11. CDR3 in amino acids: CASSSTWTSLVYEQYF. The CDR3 DNA sequence: TGTGCCAGCAGCTCCACCTGGACTAGCTTGGTCTACGAGCAGTACTTC.

This clonotype was detected many times. CDR3 nucleotide sequence: TGTGCCAGCAGCCCACGCTTCCGGGACATCAGGTCAGCCACTGAAGCTTTCTTT. This encodes CASSPRFRDIRSATEAFF. This chain links TRBV7-3 with TRBJ1-1; D might be TRBD1 (6 bases). The germline V and J ends were trimmed by 5 bases and 4 bases, with 26 bases remaining between them. This CDR3 region has 18 residues. CDR1 is SGHTA, CDR2 FQGTGA, per germline.